This entry lists 17 T cell receptor beta chains sequenced from one sample in a study of blood T cell repertoires in COVID-19. TCRdb's copy holds only in-frame clones and misses some; the assay was immunoSEQ multiplex PCR. This table holds 180,000 or so clones, 81% found once. Material for sequencing was peripheral blood. The receptors stem from a woman in her thirties or forties with COVID-19, enrolled during active disease.

This chain connects TRBV12-3 or TRBV12-4 to TRBJ2-2; D is uncertain. V shed 3 bases and J shed 8 bases, with 10 bases lying between them. This CDR3 region has 13 residues. DNA of the CDR3: TGTGCCAGCAGTTTGGCCCTAGGAGGGGAGCTGTTTTTT. Amino acid sequence: CASSLALGGELFF.

The chain uses TRBV7-9 and TRBJ1-5; D gene uncertain. Germline CDR1 reads SEHNR; CDR2 reads FQNEAQ (reference sequence). This CDR3 region has 15 residues. Trimming took 1 base from V and 0 from J, leaving 7 bases between them. The DNA of the CDR3 is TGTGCCAGCAGCTTAGGAGGGAGTAGCAATCAGCCCCAGCATTTT. It encodes CASSLGGSSNQPQHF. Drawing the rest from reference TRBV7-9 and TRBJ1-5, the complete variable domain is DTGVSQNPRHKITKRGQNVTFRCDPISEHNRLYWYRQTLGQGPEFLTYFQNEAQLEKSRLLSDRFSAERPKGSFSTLEIQRTEQGDSAMYLCASSLGGSSNQPQHFGDGTRLSIL.

V is TRBV11-2 and J is TRBJ1-5; D gene ambiguous. The V end was cut by 1 base, the J end by 3 bases, with 4 bases between. Looked up from germline, CDR1 is SGHAT and CDR2 is FQNNGV. The CDR3 totals 13 residues. The CDR3 spells CASSLGLNQPQHF. The CDR3 bases are TGTGCCAGCAGCTTAGGGCTCAATCAGCCCCAGCATTTT.

This clone was seen more than once but under ten times. V and J are TRBV6-2 or TRBV6-3 and TRBJ1-2, with D uncertain. V was trimmed by 0 bases and J by 1 base, leaving 27 bases between them. The germline V gene encodes CDR1 MNHEY and CDR2 SVGEGT. The CDR3 contains 21 residues. CDR3 residues: CASSYSSRGSARLPNNYGYTF. The CDR3 DNA reads TGTGCCAGCAGTTACTCGAGTCGAGGTTCAGCCCGTCTTCCCAATAACTATGGCTACACCTTC.

V usage is TRBV28 and J usage is TRBJ2-5; 14 bases map to TRBD2. J lost 5 bases, V lost 4 bases, and 9 bases had no gene match. The CDR3 covers 17 residues. Germline loops: CDR1 MDHEN, CDR2 SYDVKM. The CDR3 spells CASSSGLAGGPGETQYF. CDR3 nucleotide sequence: TGTGCCAGCAGTTCCGGACTAGCGGGAGGCCCCGGGGAGACCCAGTACTTC.

CDR3: CASSTGRGINQPQHF. CDR3 sequence (DNA): TGTGCCAGCAGCACAGGCAGGGGAATCAATCAGCCCCAGCATTTT. This chain joins TRBV7-6 and TRBJ1-5; D is perhaps TRBD1 (6 bases). CDR1 SGHVS and CDR2 FNYEAQ come from the germline V gene. The CDR3 covers 15 residues. The V gene lost 5 bases and the J gene lost 3 bases, with 14 bases spanning the gap.

There are a few counts of this clone. The chain joins TRBV28 to TRBJ2-1; D not resolved. The CDR3 sequence is 15 residues long. Germline values: CDR1 MDHEN, CDR2 SYDVKM. Trimming left V 3 bases short and J 8 bases short, with 17 bases between. The CDR3 DNA reads TGTGCCAGCAGTTTCGGTGGGCCCCTAATGGATGAGCAGTTCTTC. Encoded protein: CASSFGGPLMDEQFF.

The chain has TRBV2 and TRBJ1-3, with a possible D match to TRBD1 (6 bases). This CDR3 has 14 residues. The germline V gene has CDR1 SNHLY and CDR2 FYNNEI. Trimming took 7 bases from V and 4 from J, leaving 14 bases between them. In DNA, the CDR3 is TGTGCCAGCATCAGGGGCGGGTCAGGAAACACCATATATTTT. Protein sequence: CASIRGGSGNTIYF.

V is TRBV6-5 and J is TRBJ1-4; TRBD1 aligns across 8 bases. Germline CDR1 is MNHEY and CDR2 is SVGAGI. The CDR3 totals 14 residues. The V and J ends lost 5 bases and 7 bases, in that order; junction bases with no gene match: 6. DNA for the CDR3: TGTGCCAGCAGTCGACAGGGGTTGGGTGAAAAACTGTTTTTT. Translation gives CASSRQGLGEKLFF.

DNA of the CDR3: TGTGCCAGCAGCTCCGTCTCCAGGGATGGTGAGCAGTTCTTC. This encodes CASSSVSRDGEQFF. V and J are TRBV7-9 and TRBJ2-1; D possibly corresponds to TRBD1 (5 bases). The CDR3 is 14 residues long. Per the germline V gene, CDR1 is SEHNR and CDR2 is FQNEAQ (reference sequence). Trimming removed 4 bases from V and 9 bases from J, with 16 bases in between.

J is TRBJ2-1 and V is TRBV6-1, with D unresolved. CDR1 MNHNS and CDR2 SASEGT come from the germline V gene. The V and J ends lost 1 base and 2 bases respectively, with 9 bases between them. The CDR3 runs 15 residues. The CDR3 protein is CASSEGELAYNEQFF. CDR3 DNA: TGTGCCAGCAGTGAAGGAGAGCTCGCCTACAATGAGCAGTTCTTC.

This clone was counted a single time. This rearrangement joins TRBV27 to TRBJ1-5, with D tentatively TRBD1 (6 bases). This CDR3 contains 16 residues. V was clipped by 0 bases and J by 6 bases, with 15 bases between them. From germline, CDR1 is MNHEY and CDR2 SMNVEV (reference sequence). The CDR3 here is CASSLSGGPLGQPQHF. CDR3 DNA: TGTGCCAGCAGTTTATCGGGGGGGCCTCTGGGTCAGCCCCAGCATTTT.

V is TRBV11-2 and J is TRBJ2-1, with a weak D call TRBD2 (6 bases). V was cut by 3 bases and J by 8 bases, with 11 bases left in between. Germline CDR1 is SGHAT and CDR2 is FQNNGV. This CDR3 region has 13 residues. CDR3 in DNA: TGTGCCAGCAGCTTTCGCGGGATTGATGAGCAGTTCTTC. Encoded protein: CASSFRGIDEQFF.

The chain uses TRBV7-6 and TRBJ2-1; TRBD2 matches at 8 bases. From germline, CDR1 is SGHVS and CDR2 FNYEAQ. CDR3 size: 16 residues. Losses at the gene ends were 1 base for V and 5 bases for J; bases not matched to a gene: 7. CDR3 sequence reads: CASSLGAGGRDNEQFF. For the CDR3, the DNA is TGTGCCAGCAGCTTAGGGGCGGGGGGACGCGACAATGAGCAGTTCTTC. Full variable domain (outside the CDR3, taken from reference TRBV7-6 and TRBJ2-1): GAGVSQSPRYKVTKRGQDVALRCDPISGHVSLYWYRQALGQGPEFLTYFNYEAQQDKSGLPNDRFSAERPEGSISTLTIQRTEQRDSAMYRCASSLGAGGRDNEQFFGPGTRLTVL.

The chain recombines TRBV6-4 with TRBJ2-5; 10 nucleotides match TRBD1. Germline V gene sequence: CDR1 MRHNA, CDR2 SNTAGT. V was pared by 5 bases and J by 5 bases, with 8 bases of the junction left unmatched. This CDR3 has 15 residues. The CDR3 DNA is TGTGCCAGCAGTAAAACCCTGGACAGGGGGGAGACCCAGTACTTC. The encoded protein is CASSKTLDRGETQYF.

V gene TRBV4-2 combines with J gene TRBJ1-2, with D perhaps matching TRBD1 (6 bases). Germline values: CDR1 LGHNA, CDR2 YNFKEQ. V lost 2 bases and J 2 bases, leaving 9 bases between the germline ends. The CDR3 has 14 amino acids. CDR3 region: CASSQPTGNYGYTF. CDR3 bases: TGTGCCAGCAGCCAACCGACAGGCAACTATGGCTACACCTTC.

This clone has only one observation. The rearrangement links TRBV6-6 to TRBJ2-2; 10 bases are shared with TRBD2. This CDR3 spans 14 amino acids. With 8 bases clipped from V and 7 bases from J, the junction kept 7 bases outside the gene matches. CDR1 is MNHNY, CDR2 SVGAGI, per germline (reference sequence). The CDR3 loop reads CASQAGGQGGELFF. The CDR3 DNA reads TGTGCCAGCCAAGCGGGGGGGCAGGGCGGGGAGCTGTTTTTT.